A single sample gave rise to the 20 T cell receptor beta chains below, sequenced in a study of Ad26.COV2.S vaccination and SARS-CoV-2 variants. Sequenced by immunoSEQ multiplex PCR; TCRdb stores in-frame clones only, minus some. The sample has about 180,000 clones, approximately 90% seen once. The sequenced sample was peripheral blood, obtained after recovery from COVID-19. These receptors were collected from a human donor who had recovered from COVID-19.

This clone was picked up one time. This chain links TRBV7-9 with TRBJ1-1; 9 bases match TRBD1. The junction had 16 bases not matched to a gene; V was cut back by 5 bases and J by 3 bases. CDR1 and CDR2 from the germline V gene are SEHNR and FQNEAQ (reference sequence). The CDR3 consists of 18 residues. The CDR3, as DNA: TGTGCCAGCAGCCCACCGACGGGCTACAGGGGGCCGGACACTGAAGCTTTCTTT. Its protein is CASSPPTGYRGPDTEAFF.

This chain joins TRBV28 and TRBJ2-3, with 14 bases aligning to TRBD2. CDR3 size: 17 residues. In germline, CDR1 is MDHEN, CDR2 SYDVKM. The V gene end was trimmed by 4 bases and the J gene end by 5 bases; junction bases not matched to a gene: 8. In DNA form, the CDR3 reads TGTGCCAGCAGTTCGACCCGACTAGCGGGGGGGCGAGATACGCAGTATTTT. Amino acids: CASSSTRLAGGRDTQYF.

The CDR3 loop is CASSRDSTGSPLHF. The CDR3 bases are TGTGCCAGCAGCCGGGACAGTACTGGTTCACCCCTCCACTTT. The J gene is TRBJ1-6, the V gene TRBV6-5; 7 bases fit TRBD1. V lost 6 bases and J lost 9; bases outside the gene matches: 8. Germline CDR1 is MNHEY and CDR2 is SVGAGI. CDR3 length equals 14 residues.

The chain has TRBV5-1 and TRBJ2-1, with D maybe TRBD1 (5 bases). The CDR3 has 16 residues. CDR1 is SGHRS, CDR2 YFSETQ, per germline. Between the trimmed V and J ends, which lost 3 bases and 9 bases, there was a span of 22 bases. This CDR3 reads CASSSRSRRQGAEQFF. CDR3 bases: TGCGCCAGCAGCTCGCGTTCGCGGCGTCAAGGGGCTGAGCAGTTCTTC.

This chain connects TRBV27 to TRBJ2-3; D assignment may be TRBD1 or TRBD2 (5 bases each). Trimming took 3 bases from V and 5 from J, leaving 15 bases between them. This CDR3 has 15 residues. Germline V gene lookup returns CDR1 MNHEY and CDR2 SMNVEV (reference sequence). The CDR3, as DNA: TGTGCCAGCAGTTTGTGGGCGACTGGGGGAGATACGCAGTATTTT. Protein sequence: CASSLWATGGDTQYF.

The chain has TRBV5-4 and TRBJ1-2; D is uncertain. Trimming took 0 bases from V and 6 from J, leaving 9 bases between them. Germline V gives CDR1 SGHNT, CDR2 YYREEE (reference sequence). The CDR3 runs to 13 residues. The CDR3 nucleotides are TGTGCCAGCAGCTTGGGGGCTGCGGATGGCTACACCTTC. Protein sequence: CASSLGAADGYTF. Combining the CDR3 with reference TRBV5-4 and TRBJ1-2 gives the whole variable domain ETGVTQSPTHLIKTRGQQVTLRCSSQSGHNTVSWYQQALGQGPQFIFQYYREEENGRGNFPPRFSGLQFPNYSSELNVNALELDDSALYLCASSLGAADGYTFGSGTRLTVV.

Concerning this clone itself: This sample also contains other DNA sequences that code for the same CDR3. This rearrangement joins TRBV9 to TRBJ2-3; 9 nucleotides line up with TRBD2. J lost 3 bases, V lost 2 bases, and 1 base had no gene match. The CDR3 contains 14 residues. CDR1 and CDR2 from the germline V gene are SGDLS and YYNGEE. In DNA form, the CDR3 reads TGTGCCAGCAGCGTTAGCGGGAGTACAGATACGCAGTATTTT. Amino acids: CASSVSGSTDTQYF.

The genes are TRBV2 and TRBJ1-1, with D possibly being TRBD1 (5 bases). The CDR3 totals 11 residues. V gave up 7 bases and J gave up 7 bases, with 10 bases separating them. Germline-derived CDR1 and CDR2 are SNHLY and FYNNEI. The CDR3 nucleotides are TGTGCCAGCACCCCGGGGGGTGAAGCTTTCTTT. Its translation: CASTPGGEAFF.

The chain is built from TRBV18 and TRBJ1-5; D is uncertain. Trimming removed 1 base from V and 8 bases from J, with 12 bases in between. The CDR3 has 14 amino acids. Germline values: CDR1 KGHSH, CDR2 LQKENI. The CDR3 DNA follows: TGTGCCAGCTCACCACTGCCAATACTTAAGCCCCAGCATTTT. Protein: CASSPLPILKPQHF. Drawing the rest from reference TRBV18 and TRBJ1-5, the complete variable domain is NAGVMQNPRHLVRRRGQEARLRCSPMKGHSHVYWYRQLPEEGLKFMVYLQKENIIDESGMPKERFSAEFPKEGPSILRIQQVVRGDSAAYFCASSPLPILKPQHFGDGTRLSIL.

V gene TRBV11-1 combines with J gene TRBJ1-2; TRBD1 aligns across 9 bases. The CDR3 has 15 residues. Unmatched junction bases numbered 10, after V lost 5 bases and J lost 6 bases. CDR1 SGHAT and CDR2 FQDESV come from the germline V gene (reference sequence). The CDR3 loop is CASSLAGTGFDGYTF. Here the CDR3 DNA reads TGTGCCAGCAGCCTTGCCGGGACAGGGTTTGATGGCTACACCTTC.

J is TRBJ2-6 and V is TRBV7-3, with a tentative D call TRBD1 (6 bases). Germline CDR1 is SGHTA and CDR2 is FQGTGA. This CDR3 has 19 amino acids. Between the trimmed V and J ends, which lost 0 bases and 2 bases, there was a span of 17 bases. The CDR3 here is CASSLTPVGAGAGANVLTF. CDR3 coding DNA: TGTGCCAGCAGCTTAACCCCAGTGGGGGCAGGGGCTGGGGCCAACGTCCTGACTTTC.

This rearrangement joins TRBV28 to TRBJ2-7; D might be TRBD1 (5 bases). Germline assignment: CDR1 MDHEN and CDR2 SYDVKM. V was pared by 5 bases and J by 1 base, with 12 bases between. The CDR3 covers 14 residues. The CDR3: CASSQGYRSYEQYF. CDR3 coding DNA: TGTGCCAGCAGTCAAGGGTACAGGTCCTACGAGCAGTACTTC.

The chain recombines TRBV5-8 with TRBJ2-2; 7 bases agree with TRBD2. J lost 4 bases, V lost 5 bases, and 5 bases had no gene match. CDR1 SGHTS and CDR2 YDEGEE come from the germline V gene. CDR3 length: 14 amino acids. In DNA form, the CDR3 reads TGTGCCAGCAGGATGGGAGGGGTCACCGGGGAGCTGTTTTTT. It yields the protein CASRMGGVTGELFF.

The chain uses TRBV27 and TRBJ1-1; 7 bases agree with TRBD1. In germline, CDR1 is MNHEY, CDR2 SMNVEV (reference sequence). The CDR3 extends over 16 amino acids. With 5 bases clipped from V and 1 base from J, the junction kept 10 bases outside the gene matches. CDR3 in amino acids: CASSRMGGGGNTEAFF. CDR3 in DNA: TGTGCCAGCAGTCGCATGGGAGGGGGCGGGAACACTGAAGCTTTCTTT.

The chain has TRBV2 and TRBJ2-4; D is possibly TRBD2 (7 bases). The CDR3 has 16 residues. From germline, CDR1 is SNHLY and CDR2 FYNNEI. The ends were cut back, 5 bases at V and 2 bases at J, with 16 bases in the middle. In nucleotides, the CDR3 is TGTGCCAGCAGTCCATGGGGGGGGCTTACCAAAAACATTCAGTACTTC. Its translation is CASSPWGGLTKNIQYF. Filled out from reference TRBV2 and TRBJ2-4, the complete variable domain reads EPEVTQTPSHQVTQMGQEVILRCVPISNHLYFYWYRQILGQKVEFLVSFYNNEISEKSEIFDDQFSVERPDGSNFTLKIRSTKLEDSAMYFCASSPWGGLTKNIQYFGAGTRLSVL.

The CDR3 spells CASSSGLAGEQFF. CDR3 DNA: TGTGCCAGCAGCTCCGGACTAGCGGGGGAGCAGTTCTTC. V gene TRBV7-9 combines with J gene TRBJ2-1; 12 positions agree with TRBD2. The junction had 2 bases not matched to a gene; V was cut back by 4 bases and J by 10 bases. The germline V gene encodes CDR1 SEHNR and CDR2 FQNEAQ (reference sequence). The CDR3 has 13 residues. Combining the CDR3 with reference TRBV7-9 and TRBJ2-1 gives the whole variable domain DTGVSQNPRHKITKRGQNVTFRCDPISEHNRLYWYRQTLGQGPEFLTYFQNEAQLEKSRLLSDRFSAERPKGSFSTLEIQRTEQGDSAMYLCASSSGLAGEQFFGPGTRLTVL.

The chain links TRBV5-4 to TRBJ2-7; D might be TRBD2 (6 bases). V was cut by 4 bases and J by 6 bases, with 11 bases left in between. Germline CDR1 SGHNT, CDR2 YYREEE (reference sequence). The CDR3 loop spans 12 amino acids. Here the CDR3 reads CASSLNGGEQYF. The CDR3 DNA follows: TGTGCCAGCAGCCTAAACGGGGGCGAGCAGTACTTC.

The CDR3 sequence is CASSPDRSRGETQYF. Here the CDR3 DNA reads TGTGCCAGCAGTCCTGACAGATCCCGGGGGGAGACCCAGTACTTC. The V and J genes are TRBV2 and TRBJ2-5, with a weak D call TRBD2 (6 bases). This CDR3 has 15 amino acids. Germline CDR1 is SNHLY and CDR2 is FYNNEI. Trimming took off 5 bases at V and 5 bases at J, with 18 bases between the two ends.

CDR3 protein: CAPGQGVGEQYF. The CDR3 coding sequence is TGTGCTCCGGGACAGGGGGTGGGTGAGCAGTACTTC. The chain combines TRBV2 with TRBJ2-7; 11 bases are a match to TRBD1. This CDR3 has 12 residues. Per germline, CDR1 SNHLY and CDR2 FYNNEI.

This chain connects TRBV30 to TRBJ1-1; a weak D match, TRBD1 (5 bases). CDR1 GTSNPN and CDR2 SVGIG come from the germline V gene (reference sequence). Trimming removed 3 bases at V and 1 base at J, with 9 bases between. This CDR3 is 13 amino acids long. The CDR3 loop reads CAWSKGSNTEAFF. Here the CDR3 DNA reads TGTGCCTGGAGCAAGGGGTCGAACACTGAAGCTTTCTTT.